These 2 T cell receptor beta chains came from one sample sequenced in a study of OX40 agonist ivuxolimab in advanced cancers. Produced via immunoSEQ multiplex PCR; TCRdb's table is partial and in-frame only. There are some 76,000 clones in the sample; 93% occur only once, and about 6.6% lies in the top ten. This sample comprised CD4+ or CD8+ T cells sorted from blood, obtained in a trial of the OX40 agonist ivuxolimab. The receptors come from an adult with an advanced solid tumor such as melanoma, head and neck, liver or kidney cancer.

This clone was detected a few times. The chain has TRBV13 and TRBJ1-1; 10 bases agree with TRBD1. V shed 9 bases, J shed 5 bases, and the junction held 3 bases outside the gene matches. Germline V gene data show CDR1 as PRHDT and CDR2 as FYEKMQ (reference sequence). The CDR3 runs 12 residues. The CDR3 sequence: CASRTGGTEAFF. For the CDR3, the DNA is TGTGCCAGTAGGACAGGGGGAACTGAAGCTTTCTTT.

V gene TRBV7-2 combines with J gene TRBJ2-4; 12 nucleotides agree with TRBD1. With 5 bases clipped from V and 7 bases from J, the junction kept 6 bases outside the gene matches. From germline, CDR1 is SGHTA and CDR2 FQGNSA. The CDR3 has 15 residues. The CDR3 region has the DNA TGTGCCAGCAGCAGCTCCGGGACAGGGGGCAACATTCAGTACTTC. This sequence encodes CASSSSGTGGNIQYF.